One sample yielded the 9 T cell receptor beta chains listed below, sequenced in a study of CD8 T cells in ankylosing spondylitis. TCRdb reprocessed the 5' RACE reads with MiXCR, giving one entry per CDR3 protein. The sample has 350,000 or so distinct CDR3 sequences; under 15% are singletons. Sequenced material: blood, either unsorted or a sorted T cell fraction (not recorded which). The receptors come from a male donor with ankylosing spondylitis or in good health (not recorded which).

The chain carries TRBV30 and TRBJ2-1, with D possibly TRBD2 on 6 matching bases. This CDR3 comprises 16 residues. With 2 bases removed from V and 0 bases from J, the gap between germline ends came to 14 bases. Germline V CDR1 and CDR2: GTSNPN, SVGIG (reference sequence). The chain's CDR3 is CAWSRRDFGSYNEQFF. The CDR3 DNA follows: TGTGCCTGGAGTCGCCGGGACTTCGGCTCCTACAATGAGCAGTTCTTC.

This chain uses TRBV11-3 with TRBJ2-3, with TRBD2 matching 8 bases. Losses at the gene ends were 6 bases for V and 2 bases for J; bases not matched to a gene: 7. CDR3 size: 15 residues. Germline V gene lookup returns CDR1 SGHNT and CDR2 YENEEA. This chain's CDR3 is CASSTGGDYTDTQYF. CDR3 sequence (DNA): TGTGCCAGCAGTACGGGGGGGGACTACACAGATACGCAGTATTTT.

This clonotype was found a few times. V is TRBV5-6 and J is TRBJ1-2; 7 nucleotides line up with TRBD1. This CDR3 is 16 amino acids long. The germline V gene has CDR1 SGHDT and CDR2 YYEEEE. V lost 2 bases, J lost 5 bases, and 12 bases stayed unmatched. Here the CDR3 reads CASSFPIYRGEYGYTF. CDR3 nucleotides: TGTGCCAGCAGCTTCCCGATCTACAGGGGAGAGTATGGCTACACCTTC. The entire variable domain, with the rest obtained from reference TRBV5-6 and TRBJ1-2, is as follows: DAGVTQSPTHLIKTRGQQVTLRCSPKSGHDTVSWYQQALGQGPQFIFQYYEEEERQRGNFPDRFSGHQFPNYSSELNVNALLLGDSALYLCASSFPIYRGEYGYTFGSGTRLTVV.

This clonotype was picked up many times. This chain joins TRBV5-1 and TRBJ2-1, with 9 bases aligning to TRBD1. Trimming cost V 2 bases and J 7 bases; bases outside gene matches: 7. CDR3 length: 15 amino acids. Germline CDR1 and CDR2: SGHRS and YFSETQ. The DNA for the CDR3 is TGCGCCAGCAGCTTAGGGACAGGGCTAGTTAATGAGCAGTTCTTC. Translation gives CASSLGTGLVNEQFF.

This clonotype was observed a few times. This chain links TRBV6-1 with TRBJ2-7; possible D gene TRBD1, 5 bases. Per the germline V gene, CDR1 is MNHNS and CDR2 is SASEGT. CDR3 length: 14 amino acids. The V end was cut by 4 bases, the J end by 3 bases, with 13 bases between. CDR3 coding DNA: TGTGCCAGCAGTGGGTGGGGCAGTCGCTACGAGCAGTACTTC. It encodes CASSGWGSRYEQYF.

The V gene is TRBV7-9, the J gene TRBJ1-4, with D possibly TRBD1 on 5 matching bases. V was shortened by 3 bases and J by 5 bases, with 10 bases between the two germline ends. This CDR3 has 14 residues. Germline CDR1 and CDR2: SEHNR and FQNEAQ (reference sequence). CDR3 nucleotides: TGTGCCAGCAGCTTCCAGGGAGTAAATGAAAAACTGTTTTTT. It encodes CASSFQGVNEKLFF.

This clonotype was seen once. The chain is built from TRBV30 and TRBJ1-5; possible D gene TRBD1, 5 bases. Germline V gene lookup returns CDR1 GTSNPN and CDR2 SVGIG (reference sequence). The CDR3 loop spans 11 amino acids. V was trimmed by 5 bases and J by 7 bases, leaving 9 bases between them. In nucleotides, the CDR3 is TGTGCCTGGGGGGGAGGACAGCCCCAGCATTTT. This gives the protein CAWGGGQPQHF.

This clonotype appeared many times. A read error may produce the germline difference seen at one junction end. V is TRBV10-3 and J is TRBJ1-2; TRBD1 matches 8 bases. Germline V lookup: CDR1 ENHRY, CDR2 SYGVKD. The length of the CDR3 is 11 residues. DNA of the CDR3: TGCGCCTCAACAGGGGGGAATGGCTACACCTTC. It specifies CASTGGNGYTF.

The chain employs TRBV5-1 and TRBJ2-3; no definite D call. This CDR3 has 15 amino acids. Trimming took off 0 bases at V and 5 bases at J, with 13 bases between the two ends. Germline V CDR1 and CDR2: SGHRS, YFSETQ. The CDR3 loop is CASSLEKGLIDTQYF. The CDR3 nucleotides are TGCGCCAGCAGCTTGGAAAAAGGGCTTATAGATACGCAGTATTTT.